This T cell receptor (beta chain) was documented in a study of regulatory T cells in long-lasting Graves disease. Whole-study findings and limits: Persistent cases of Graves' showed reduced TCR diversity relative to newly diagnosed patients. Patients with persistent disease showed a bias toward TRBV28, TRBJ1-2 and TRBJ2-5.

HTBI primers from iRepertoire and Arm-PCR of CDR3 regions yielded the TCR beta libraries. In the original workflow: Samples revealed about 63 TRBV and roughly 15 TRBJ segments. TCRdb reanalysed the multiplex PCR reads using MiXCR and keeps one entry per CDR3 protein. The V and J calls shown here were made by TCRdb, not taken from the authors' results. This sample has around 450,000 distinct CDR3 sequences; about a fifth occur once, and the top ten carry 7.1%. Time point defined: persistent/refractory GD, antithyroid drugs over 5 years with positive TRAb. The TCR library used RNA extracted from PBMCs. Graves' disease diagnosis was established per American Thyroid Association guidelines. As for this clonotype: What it recognizes is unknown.

Trimming removed 5 bases at V and 6 bases at J, with 17 bases between. This CDR3 is built from 15 residues. Germline loops: CDR1 SGHAT, CDR2 FQNNGV. Material: peripheral blood mononuclear cells (PBMCs), obtained when the disease was refractory, from a patient treated with antithyroid drugs. The clonotype originates from a female donor with Graves disease. The chain carries TRBV11-2 and TRBJ1-3, with no clear D. The CDR3 region is CASSRIRGFENTIYF. The DNA for the CDR3 is TGTGCCAGCAGCCGCATCCGGGGATTCGAAAACACCATATATTTT.